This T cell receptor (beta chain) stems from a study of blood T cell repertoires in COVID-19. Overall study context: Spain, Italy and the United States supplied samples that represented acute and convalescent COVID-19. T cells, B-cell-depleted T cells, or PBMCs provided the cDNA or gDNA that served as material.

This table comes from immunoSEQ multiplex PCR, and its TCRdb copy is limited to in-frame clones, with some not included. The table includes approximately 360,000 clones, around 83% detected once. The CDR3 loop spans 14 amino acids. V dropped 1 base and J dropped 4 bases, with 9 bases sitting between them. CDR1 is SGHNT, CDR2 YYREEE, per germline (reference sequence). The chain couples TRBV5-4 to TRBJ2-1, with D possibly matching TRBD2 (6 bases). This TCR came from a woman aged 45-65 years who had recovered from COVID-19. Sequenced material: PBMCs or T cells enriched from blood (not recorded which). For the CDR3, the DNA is TGTGCCAGCAGCTTGCGACTAGATTACAATGAGCAGTTCTTC. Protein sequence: CASSLRLDYNEQFF.